These 26 T cell receptor beta chains originate from one sample sequenced in a study of PD-1 and CTLA-4 blockade in melanoma. Some clones are missing from TCRdb's copy, which holds only in-frame ones; the method was immunoSEQ multiplex PCR. The sample lists 9,000 to 13,000 clones; roughly four fifths were seen once. The specimen comprised CD8+ T cells from peripheral blood, sampled from a patient given anti-PD-1 treatment. The receptor source for this set is a human donor with melanoma.

The chain links TRBV11-3 to TRBJ1-2; unclear D gene. Per the germline V gene, CDR1 is SGHNT and CDR2 is YENEEA. This CDR3 spans 16 amino acids. V lost 2 bases, J lost 2 bases, and 15 bases lay in between. In DNA, the CDR3 is TGTGCCAGCAGCTTACGGTCACAGAACCCCAACTATGGCTACACCTTC. Amino acid sequence: CASSLRSQNPNYGYTF.

The chain's CDR3 is CASSLGSLNLYEQYF. For the CDR3, the DNA is TGTGCCAGCAGCTTAGGTTCGCTCAACCTCTACGAGCAGTACTTC. The chain uses TRBV7-8 and TRBJ2-7; D gene uncertain. This CDR3 contains 15 residues. V lost 1 base, J lost 3 bases, and 13 bases lay in between. CDR1 is SGHVS, CDR2 FQNEAQ, per germline. Full variable domain (missing parts from reference TRBV7-8 and TRBJ2-7): GAGVSQSPRYKVAKRGQDVALRCDPISGHVSLFWYQQALGQGPEFLTYFQNEAQLDKSGLPSDRFFAERPEGSVSTLKIQRTQQEDSAVYLCASSLGSLNLYEQYFGPGTRLTVT.

This clone was counted a single time. The chain uses TRBV7-2 and TRBJ2-1; D is uncertain. Germline loops: CDR1 SGHTA, CDR2 FQGNSA. V dropped 1 base and J dropped 6 bases, with 13 bases sitting between them. CDR3 length: 15 amino acids. CDR3 sequence: CASSLGQLAGNEQFF. The CDR3 coding sequence is TGTGCCAGCAGCTTAGGCCAACTCGCTGGCAATGAGCAGTTCTTC.

The V gene is TRBV5-4, the J gene TRBJ1-4; maybe TRBD1 (6 bases). CDR1 and CDR2 (germline): SGHNT, YYREEE (reference sequence). The ends were cut back, 4 bases at V and 12 bases at J, with 13 bases in the middle. This CDR3 has 12 residues. The CDR3 reads CASSVDRSELFF. The DNA of the CDR3 is TGTGCCAGCAGCGTTGACAGGTCGGAACTGTTTTTT. The whole variable domain, filled in from reference TRBV5-4 and TRBJ1-4, reads ETGVTQSPTHLIKTRGQQVTLRCSSQSGHNTVSWYQQALGQGPQFIFQYYREEENGRGNFPPRFSGLQFPNYSSELNVNALELDDSALYLCASSVDRSELFFGSGTQLSVL.

V is TRBV5-4 and J is TRBJ2-7, with 10 bases matching TRBD2. Germline values: CDR1 SGHNT, CDR2 YYREEE (reference sequence). This CDR3 spans 16 amino acids. Trimming took 4 bases from V and 3 from J; bases not matched to a gene: 10. In DNA form, the CDR3 reads TGTGCCAGCAGCAATAAACTAGCGGGACTGAACTACGAGCAGTACTTC. It translates to CASSNKLAGLNYEQYF.

This clone has just a few counts. The rearrangement joins TRBV5-1 to TRBJ2-7; 9 nucleotides align to TRBD1. The V gene end was trimmed by 0 bases and the J gene end by 4 bases; junction bases not matched to a gene: 11. This CDR3 region has 17 residues. Germline values: CDR1 SGHRS, CDR2 YFSETQ. The CDR3 is CASSLVFPDRGTYEQYF. The CDR3 DNA follows: TGCGCCAGCAGCTTGGTCTTCCCGGACAGGGGAACGTACGAGCAGTACTTC.

The chain is built from TRBV15 and TRBJ1-1; D remains ambiguous. The germline gives CDR1 LNHNV, CDR2 YYDKDF (reference sequence). The CDR3 contains 12 residues. Trimming removed 3 bases at V and 7 bases at J, with 9 bases between. The CDR3 loop reads CATSRTGNEAFF. In DNA form, the CDR3 reads TGTGCCACCAGCAGGACTGGGAATGAAGCTTTCTTT.

The J gene is TRBJ2-5, the V gene TRBV25-1; tentatively, D is TRBD2 (5 bases). V gave up 2 bases and J gave up 1 base, with 5 bases separating them. This CDR3 region has 13 residues. Per germline, CDR1 MGHDK and CDR2 SYGVNS. The CDR3 loop is CASSESGQETQYF. In nucleotides, the CDR3 is TGTGCCAGCAGTGAAAGCGGCCAAGAGACCCAGTACTTC.

The CDR3 region has the DNA TGTGCCAGCAGCCCGACAGTTGTTCCCTCCTACGAGCAGTACTTC. Its translation: CASSPTVVPSYEQYF. The rearrangement uses TRBV11-2 and TRBJ2-7; possibly TRBD1 for D (5 bases). V was cut by 5 bases and J by 0 bases, with 14 bases left in between. The CDR3 has 15 residues. Germline V CDR1 and CDR2: SGHAT, FQNNGV. The complete variable domain, with remaining parts taken from reference TRBV11-2 and TRBJ2-7, reads EAGVAQSPRYKIIEKRQSVAFWCNPISGHATLYWYQQILGQGPKLLIQFQNNGVVDDSQLPKDRFSAERLKGVDSTLKIQPAKLEDSAVYLCASSPTVVPSYEQYFGPGTRLTVT.

The chain couples TRBV10-3 to TRBJ2-7, with D perhaps TRBD1 (5 bases). The CDR3 sequence is 16 residues long. The V end lost 2 bases, the J end lost 0 bases, and 14 bases lay between the germline ends. The germline gives CDR1 ENHRY, CDR2 SYGVKD. In nucleotides, the CDR3 is TGTGCCATCAGTGAGGAACATGGACAATCCTCCTACGAGCAGTACTTC. Its protein is CAISEEHGQSSYEQYF.

V gene TRBV10-3 combines with J gene TRBJ1-2; D gene unclear. The CDR3 runs 13 residues. Germline V gene lookup returns CDR1 ENHRY and CDR2 SYGVKD. The V gene lost 3 bases and the J gene lost 7 bases, with 12 bases spanning the gap. The CDR3 region has the DNA TGTGCCATCAGTGACGAAGGGCTGGTTGGCTACACCTTC. It specifies CAISDEGLVGYTF.

This chain joins TRBV7-6 and TRBJ2-1; D gene unclear. V lost 7 bases and J lost 0, with 16 bases in between. CDR1 and CDR2 from the germline V gene are SGHVS and FNYEAQ. CDR3 length equals 16 residues. This CDR3 reads CASTLKNAFSYNEQFF. In nucleotides, the CDR3 is TGTGCCAGCACCCTGAAAAACGCATTCTCCTACAATGAGCAGTTCTTC.

The chain has TRBV2 and TRBJ1-2, with D possibly TRBD1 on 6 matching bases. V gave up 9 bases and J gave up 2 bases, with 16 bases separating them. This CDR3 spans 14 amino acids. From germline, CDR1 is SNHLY and CDR2 FYNNEI. This CDR3 reads CASVQGYSNYGYTF. CDR3 DNA: TGTGCCAGTGTACAGGGTTATTCCAACTATGGCTACACCTTC.

The chain is built from TRBV11-3 and TRBJ2-6; D not certain. Trimming shortened V by 4 bases and J by 0 bases, and 13 bases separated the two germline ends. The CDR3 has 17 residues. Per the germline V gene, CDR1 is SGHNT and CDR2 is YENEEA. The CDR3 DNA sequence: TGTGCCAGCAGCTACTTAGTGGGGTACTCTGGGGCCAACGTCCTGACTTTC. It codes for CASSYLVGYSGANVLTF.

This clone was seen more than once but under ten times. The chain couples TRBV27 to TRBJ1-5; D is possibly TRBD1 (6 bases). The ends were cut back, 2 bases at V and 0 bases at J, with 14 bases in the middle. This CDR3 is built from 17 residues. Germline V gene sequence: CDR1 MNHEY, CDR2 SMNVEV (reference sequence). The CDR3 sequence is CASSLRGGYDSNQPQHF. Written as DNA, the CDR3 is TGTGCCAGCAGTTTAAGGGGGGGATATGATAGCAATCAGCCCCAGCATTTT.

The chain carries TRBV7-9 and TRBJ2-1, with 7 bases identical to TRBD2. The CDR3 covers 13 residues. Germline values: CDR1 SEHNR, CDR2 FQNEAQ (reference sequence). With 2 bases clipped from V and 9 bases from J, the junction kept 4 bases outside the gene matches. CDR3 in DNA: TGTGCCAGCAGCTTATCCGGCGGGGGTGAGCAGTTCTTC. Protein sequence: CASSLSGGGEQFF.

The chain carries TRBV27 and TRBJ1-1; 8 positions match TRBD1. Per germline, CDR1 MNHEY and CDR2 SMNVEV (reference sequence). This CDR3 is 16 amino acids long. Trimming removed 6 bases from V and 0 bases from J; junction bases left unmatched: 9. The CDR3 coding sequence is TGTGCCAGCAGCCCTTTCGGACAGGGCCTGAACACTGAAGCTTTCTTT. It encodes CASSPFGQGLNTEAFF.

This clone was picked up one time. This sequence joins TRBV2 and TRBJ2-1; D possibly uses TRBD1 or TRBD2 (5 bases each). The CDR3 contains 12 residues. V lost 9 bases and J lost 6, with 12 bases in between. Per the germline V gene, CDR1 is SNHLY and CDR2 is FYNNEI. The CDR3 DNA is TGTGCCAGTTCATTGGGACCCAATGAGCAGTTCTTC. Its protein is CASSLGPNEQFF.

The chain uses TRBV6-5 and TRBJ1-1; possibly TRBD1 for D (5 bases). Germline loops: CDR1 MNHEY, CDR2 SVGAGI. V was pared by 6 bases and J by 1 base, with 9 bases between. The CDR3 has 13 residues. DNA of the CDR3: TGTGCCAGCAGCCTAACAGGGAACACTGAAGCTTTCTTT. Translated, it gives CASSLTGNTEAFF.

The chain couples TRBV12-3 or TRBV12-4 to TRBJ2-1, with D hard to call. The CDR3 has 13 residues. The V end was cut by 1 base, the J end by 4 bases, with 5 bases between. In DNA form, the CDR3 reads TGTGCCAGCAGTTTAGGGCTGTACAATGAGCAGTTCTTC. Translation gives CASSLGLYNEQFF.

CDR3 in amino acids: CASSGQMPGELFF. In nucleotides, the CDR3 is TGTGCCAGCAGCGGACAGATGCCCGGGGAGCTGTTTTTT. The chain couples TRBV9 to TRBJ2-2; D is perhaps TRBD1 (5 bases). The CDR3 spans 13 residues. Deletions cut 3 bases from V and 6 bases from J, with 9 bases between. Germline CDR1 and CDR2: SGDLS and YYNGEE.

Concerning this clone: A junction boundary mismatches the germline segment, possibly from a read error. The chain uses TRBV29-1 and TRBJ1-2; 9 bases are shared with TRBD1. The CDR3 is 14 amino acids. Per germline, CDR1 SQVTM and CDR2 ANQGSEA. CDR3 DNA: TGCAGCGTAGAAGGACAGGGGAGAGGGTATGGCTACACCTTC. Encoded protein: CSVEGQGRGYGYTF.

The V call is TRBV4-3, the J call TRBJ2-1; TRBD1 aligns across 9 bases. CDR3 length equals 15 residues. The germline V gene has CDR1 LGHNA and CDR2 YSLEER. V lost 4 bases to trimming and J lost 4 bases; unmatched junction nucleotides: 5. CDR3 nucleotides: TGCGCCAGCAGCCGCGGGACAGGGTTGTACAATGAGCAGTTCTTC. Its translation is CASSRGTGLYNEQFF.

V gene TRBV11-3 combines with J gene TRBJ1-1; 10 bases are shared with TRBD1. This CDR3 is built from 15 residues. Germline trimming cut 5 bases from V and 3 bases from J; bases unmatched to any gene: 6. CDR1 and CDR2 (germline): SGHNT, YENEEA. The CDR3, as DNA: TGTGCCAGCAGCCTTCTCGGGACAGGGGACACTGAAGCTTTCTTT. Its protein product is CASSLLGTGDTEAFF. The complete variable domain, with remaining parts taken from reference TRBV11-3 and TRBJ1-1, reads EAGVVQSPRYKIIEKKQPVAFWCNPISGHNTLYWYLQNLGQGPELLIRYENEEAVDDSQLPKDRFSAERLKGVDSTLKIQPAELGDSAVYLCASSLLGTGDTEAFFGQGTRLTVV.

J is TRBJ1-1 and V is TRBV4-1, with D hard to call. Germline V gene sequence: CDR1 MGHRA, CDR2 YSYEKL. The CDR3 is made up of 12 amino acids. Deletions cut 1 base from V and 4 bases from J, with 4 bases between. CDR3 loop: CASSQGSTEAFF. CDR3 bases: TGCGCCAGCAGCCAAGGGAGCACTGAAGCTTTCTTT.

The chain employs TRBV12-3 or TRBV12-4 and TRBJ2-1; unclear D gene. The CDR3 has 11 amino acids. V dropped 6 bases and J dropped 4 bases, with 4 bases sitting between them. CDR3 coding DNA: TGTGCCAGCAGGCAATACAATGAGCAGTTCTTC. This encodes CASRQYNEQFF.